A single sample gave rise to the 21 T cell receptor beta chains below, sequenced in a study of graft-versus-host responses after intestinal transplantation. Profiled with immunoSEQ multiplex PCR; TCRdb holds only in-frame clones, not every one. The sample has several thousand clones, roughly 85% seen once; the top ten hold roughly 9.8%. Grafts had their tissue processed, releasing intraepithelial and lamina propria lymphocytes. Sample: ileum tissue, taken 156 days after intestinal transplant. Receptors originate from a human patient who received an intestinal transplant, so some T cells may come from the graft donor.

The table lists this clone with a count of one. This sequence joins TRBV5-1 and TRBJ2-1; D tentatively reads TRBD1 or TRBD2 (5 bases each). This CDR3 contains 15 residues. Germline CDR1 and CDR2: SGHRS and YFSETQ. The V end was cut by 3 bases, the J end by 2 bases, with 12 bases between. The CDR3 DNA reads TGCGCCAGCAGCTCCCTGGGGGACCCCTACAATGAGCAGTTCTTC. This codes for CASSSLGDPYNEQFF.

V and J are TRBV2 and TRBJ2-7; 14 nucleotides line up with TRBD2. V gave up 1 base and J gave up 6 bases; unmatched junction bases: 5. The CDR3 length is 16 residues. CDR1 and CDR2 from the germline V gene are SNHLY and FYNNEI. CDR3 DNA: TGTGCCAGCAGTGAAGGGGGACTAGCGGGAGAAAGCGAGCAGTACTTC. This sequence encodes CASSEGGLAGESEQYF.

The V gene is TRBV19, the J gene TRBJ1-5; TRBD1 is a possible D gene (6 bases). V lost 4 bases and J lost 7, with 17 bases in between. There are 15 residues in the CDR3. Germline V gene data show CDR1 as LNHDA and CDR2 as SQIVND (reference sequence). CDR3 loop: CASSKGQILSQPQHF. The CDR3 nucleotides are TGTGCCAGTAGTAAAGGACAGATACTAAGCCAGCCCCAGCATTTT.

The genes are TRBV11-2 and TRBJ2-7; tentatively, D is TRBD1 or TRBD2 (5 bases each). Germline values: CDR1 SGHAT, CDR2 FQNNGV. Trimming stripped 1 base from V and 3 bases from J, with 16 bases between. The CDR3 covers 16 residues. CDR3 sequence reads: CASSLAGWGSFYEQYF. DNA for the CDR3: TGTGCCAGCAGCTTAGCCGGGTGGGGGTCCTTCTACGAGCAGTACTTC.

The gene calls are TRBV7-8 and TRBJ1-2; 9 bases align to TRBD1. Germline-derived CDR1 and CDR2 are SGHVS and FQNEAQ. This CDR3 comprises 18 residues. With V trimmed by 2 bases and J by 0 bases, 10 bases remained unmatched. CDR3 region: CASSLRTGAISANYGYTF. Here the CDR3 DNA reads TGTGCCAGCAGCTTAAGGACAGGGGCGATTTCTGCTAACTATGGCTACACCTTC.

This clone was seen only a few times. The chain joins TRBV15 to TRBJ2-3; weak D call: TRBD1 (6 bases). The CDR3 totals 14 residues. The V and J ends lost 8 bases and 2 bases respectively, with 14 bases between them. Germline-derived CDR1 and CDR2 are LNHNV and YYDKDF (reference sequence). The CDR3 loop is CATGAGAPTDTQYF. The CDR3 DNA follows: TGTGCCACCGGGGCAGGGGCCCCCACAGATACGCAGTATTTT. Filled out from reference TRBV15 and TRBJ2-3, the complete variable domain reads DAMVIQNPRYQVTQFGKPVTLSCSQTLNHNVMYWYQQKSSQAPKLLFHYYDKDFNNEADTPDNFQSRRPNTSFCFLDIRSPGLGDTAMYLCATGAGAPTDTQYFGPGTRLTVL.

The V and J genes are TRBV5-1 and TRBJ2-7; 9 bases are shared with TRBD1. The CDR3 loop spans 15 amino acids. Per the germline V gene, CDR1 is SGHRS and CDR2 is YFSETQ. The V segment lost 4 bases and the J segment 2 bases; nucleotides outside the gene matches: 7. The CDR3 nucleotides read TGCGCCAGCAGCGCGCCCGGGACAGGGACCTACGAGCAGTACTTC. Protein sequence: CASSAPGTGTYEQYF.

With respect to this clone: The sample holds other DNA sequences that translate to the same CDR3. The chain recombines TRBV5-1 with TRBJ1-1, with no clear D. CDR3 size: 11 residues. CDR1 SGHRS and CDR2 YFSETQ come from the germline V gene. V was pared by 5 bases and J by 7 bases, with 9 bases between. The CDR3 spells CASRLEGEAFF. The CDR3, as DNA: TGCGCCAGCAGACTCGAGGGTGAAGCTTTCTTT.

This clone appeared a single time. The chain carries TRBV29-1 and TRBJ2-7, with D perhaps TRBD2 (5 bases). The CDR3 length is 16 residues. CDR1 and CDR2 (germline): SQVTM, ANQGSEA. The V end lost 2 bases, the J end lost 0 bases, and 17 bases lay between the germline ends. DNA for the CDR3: TGCAGCGTTGAATTGGCGGTTGATGGGAGCTCCTACGAGCAGTACTTC. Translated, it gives CSVELAVDGSSYEQYF.

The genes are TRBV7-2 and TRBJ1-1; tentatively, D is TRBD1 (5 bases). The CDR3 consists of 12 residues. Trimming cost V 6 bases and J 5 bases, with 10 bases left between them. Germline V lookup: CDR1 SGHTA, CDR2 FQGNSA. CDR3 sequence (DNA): TGTGCCAGCAGGCCCCAGGGAACTGAAGCTTTCTTT. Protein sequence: CASRPQGTEAFF.

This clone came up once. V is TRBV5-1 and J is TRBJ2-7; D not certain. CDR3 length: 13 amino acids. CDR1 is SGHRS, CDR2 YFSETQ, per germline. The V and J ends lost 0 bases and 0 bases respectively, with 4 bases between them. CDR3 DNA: TGCGCCAGCAGCTTGGACAACTCCTACGAGCAGTACTTC. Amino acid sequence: CASSLDNSYEQYF.

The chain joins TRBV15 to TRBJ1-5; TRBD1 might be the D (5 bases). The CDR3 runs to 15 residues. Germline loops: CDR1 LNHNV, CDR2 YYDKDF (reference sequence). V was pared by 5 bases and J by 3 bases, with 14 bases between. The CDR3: CATSPRAGTNQPQHF. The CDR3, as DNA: TGTGCCACCAGCCCTAGGGCAGGGACCAATCAGCCCCAGCATTTT.

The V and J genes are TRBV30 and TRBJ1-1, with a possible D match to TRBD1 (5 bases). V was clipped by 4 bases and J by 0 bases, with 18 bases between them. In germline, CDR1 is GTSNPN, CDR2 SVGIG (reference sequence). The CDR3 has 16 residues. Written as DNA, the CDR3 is TGTGCCTGGACCTTAAGGGGACTCCTCCTGAACACTGAAGCTTTCTTT. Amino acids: CAWTLRGLLLNTEAFF.

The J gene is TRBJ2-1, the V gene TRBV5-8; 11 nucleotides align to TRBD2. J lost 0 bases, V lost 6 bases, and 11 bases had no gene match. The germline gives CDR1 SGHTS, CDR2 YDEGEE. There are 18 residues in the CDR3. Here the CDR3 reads CASMGLAVTRYSYNEQFF. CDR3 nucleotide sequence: TGTGCCAGCATGGGACTAGCGGTCACCCGATACTCCTACAATGAGCAGTTCTTC. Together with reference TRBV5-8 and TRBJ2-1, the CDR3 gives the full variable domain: EAGVTQSPTHLIKTRGQQATLRCSPISGHTSVYWYQQALGLGLQFLLWYDEGEERNRGNFPPRFSGRQFPNYSSELNVNALELEDSALYLCASMGLAVTRYSYNEQFFGPGTRLTVL.

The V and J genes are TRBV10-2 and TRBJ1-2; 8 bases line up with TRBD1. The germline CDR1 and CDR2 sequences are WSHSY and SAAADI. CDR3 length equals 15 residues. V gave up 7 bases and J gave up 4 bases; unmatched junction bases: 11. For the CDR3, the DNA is TGCGCCAGCACGCCCAGACAGGGGTTGACCTATGGCTACACCTTC. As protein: CASTPRQGLTYGYTF.

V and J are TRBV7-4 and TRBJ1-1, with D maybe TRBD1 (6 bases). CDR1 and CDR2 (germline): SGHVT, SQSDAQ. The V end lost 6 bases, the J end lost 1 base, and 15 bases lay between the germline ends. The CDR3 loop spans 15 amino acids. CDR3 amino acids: CASSFGRGRNTEAFF. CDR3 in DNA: TGTGCCAGCAGTTTCGGCAGGGGAAGGAACACTGAAGCTTTCTTT.

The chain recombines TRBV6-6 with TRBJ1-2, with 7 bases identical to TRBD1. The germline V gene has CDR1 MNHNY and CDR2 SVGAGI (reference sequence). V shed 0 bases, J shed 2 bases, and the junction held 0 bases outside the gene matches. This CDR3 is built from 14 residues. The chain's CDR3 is CASSYSDRNYGYTF. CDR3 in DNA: TGTGCCAGCAGTTACTCGGACAGGAACTATGGCTACACCTTC.

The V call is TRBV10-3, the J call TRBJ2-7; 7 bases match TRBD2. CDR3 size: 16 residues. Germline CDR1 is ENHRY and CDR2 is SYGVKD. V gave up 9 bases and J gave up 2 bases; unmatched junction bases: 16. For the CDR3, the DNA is TGTGCCATTTCGCAGTACGGAGGCGGGACTACCTACGAGCAGTACTTC. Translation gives CAISQYGGGTTYEQYF.

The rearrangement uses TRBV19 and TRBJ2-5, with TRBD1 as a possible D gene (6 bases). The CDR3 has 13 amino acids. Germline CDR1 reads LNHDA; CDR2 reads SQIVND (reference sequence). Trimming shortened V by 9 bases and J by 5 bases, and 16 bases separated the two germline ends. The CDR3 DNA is TGTGCCAGCCAGGGGAACAAAGGGGAGACCCAGTACTTC. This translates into CASQGNKGETQYF.

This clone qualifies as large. The DNA for the CDR3 is TGTGCCACCAGCAGAGGATGGGATGGCCAGCCCCAGCATTTT. Protein sequence: CATSRGWDGQPQHF. V usage is TRBV15 and J usage is TRBJ1-5; no firm D call. V dropped 1 base and J dropped 7 bases, with 11 bases sitting between them. The CDR3 is made up of 14 amino acids. Germline V gene data show CDR1 as LNHNV and CDR2 as YYDKDF (reference sequence).

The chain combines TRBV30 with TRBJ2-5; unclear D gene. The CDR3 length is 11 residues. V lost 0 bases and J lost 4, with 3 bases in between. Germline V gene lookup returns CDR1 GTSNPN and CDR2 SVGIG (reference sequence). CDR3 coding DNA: TGTGCCTGGAGTGTTTCAGAGACCCAGTACTTC. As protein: CAWSVSETQYF. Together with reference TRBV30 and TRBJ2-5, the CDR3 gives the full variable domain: SQTIHQWPATLVQPVGSPLSLECTVEGTSNPNLYWYRQAAGRGLQLLFYSVGIGQISSEVPQNLSASRPQDRQFILSSKKLLLSDSGFYLCAWSVSETQYFGPGTRLLVL.